The entry below gives a single TCR beta chain sequence along with its context. The target antigen is unknown. Use of 60 Vbeta and 13 Jbeta primers characterized the PCR. Sequenced by immunoSEQ multiplex PCR; TCRdb stores in-frame clones only, minus some. This sample contains around 190,000 clones. The V segment lost 3 bases and the J segment 5 bases; nucleotides outside the gene matches: 3. The germline V gene has CDR1 LNHDA and CDR2 SQIVND (reference sequence). This CDR3 spans 13 amino acids. These data are taken from a study of cytomegalovirus exposure and HLA in healthy donors. Regarding the study as a whole: Later genetic work tied a missense DCLRE1C variant to beta-chain V and J trimming. 150 to 200 TCR beta chains were listed as cytomegalovirus-associated. Per published reports, the classifier diagnosed cytomegalovirus status with high specificity and sensitivity. It was reported that TCR beta sequences correctly inferred the HLA-A and HLA-B alleles for most subjects.

This TCR was recovered from a woman in her 30s in good health and CMV-seropositive. The genes are TRBV19 and TRBJ2-7; 8 bases map to TRBD1. The sequenced material came from PBMCs. The CDR3 protein is CASSINRGDEQYF. The CDR3 nucleotides read TGTGCCAGTAGTATTAACAGGGGGGACGAGCAGTACTTC. Full variable domain (outside the CDR3, taken from reference TRBV19 and TRBJ2-7): DGGITQSPKYLFRKEGQNVTLSCEQNLNHDAMYWYRQDPGQGLRLIYYSQIVNDFQKGDIAEGYSVSREKKESFPLTVTSAQKNPTAFYLCASSINRGDEQYFGPGTRLTVT.